The clone carrying this TCR beta chain was counted many times. This entry is derived from a study of T cells in Graves' hyperthyroidism and ophthalmopathy. The CDR3 is made up of 13 amino acids. Per the germline V gene, CDR1 is SQVTM and CDR2 is ANQGSEA. V lost 4 bases, J lost 0 bases, and 9 bases lay in between. It was RNA transcripts that yielded the amplified TCR beta CDR3 regions. In the first-round RT-PCR of the TCR CDR3, the HTBI primer set was used. One entry per CDR3 protein results from TCRdb running MiXCR on the multiplex PCR reads. The data hold 730,000 or so distinct CDR3 sequences, with around 20% observed a single time.

The sequence came from a woman aged 50 to 65 with Graves' hyperthyroidism that later progressed to Graves' ophthalmopathy. This chain joins TRBV29-1 and TRBJ2-5; tentatively, D is TRBD2 (5 bases). The source material was blood. The CDR3 coding sequence is TGCAGCGTTGTTTGGGAGCACCAAGAGACCCAGTACTTC. Its protein product is CSVVWEHQETQYF.